The sequence of this T cell receptor (beta chain) was determined in a study of blood T cell repertoires in COVID-19 (dated by TCRdb to between 2020 and 2021). Background for the entire study: The collaborator samples originated in the United States, Italy and Spain and spanned the acute and convalescent phases of COVID-19. The prospective study material was composed of cDNA or gDNA derived from T cells, B-cell-depleted T cells, or PBMCs. Deeply sampled blood TCRbeta repertoires from subjects exposed to, actively infected with, or recovered from COVID-19 were included in the dataset. A freely available public database, intended as a resource for researchers studying the immune response to SARS-CoV-2, is where the repertoires were released. The samples were drawn from two sources: the first 160 participants of the ongoing ImmuneRACE study, and fewer than 1,500 subjects contributed by 6 global collaborators. Sample metadata almost always included a de-identified subject ID, COVID-19 status, age in years and sex. HLA class I and class II types, where available, came from metadata supplied by the sample provider rather than from assay-based typing. Broader findings and caveats from the paper: The quantity of clinical and demographic metadata differed by source and by participant and was supplied without curation.

Including cysteine and phenylalanine, the CDR3 has 13 amino acids. Only the CDR3 portion is preserved as DNA: 39 bases, with reading frame beginning at the first base. The germline V gene specifies SGHTA as CDR1 and FQGTGA as CDR2. Relative to germline, V is 4 bases shorter and J is 2 bases shorter, with 7 bases between their ends. The immunoSEQ Assay, a bias-controlled multiplex PCR, was used to amplify TCRbeta CDR3 regions from genomic DNA. As for how the authors treated the data: Nucleated cell counts per sample were estimated from amplification of reference gene primers within the assay. To quantify the absolute abundance of each unique TCRbeta CDR3 rearrangement, sequence reads were collapsed and filtered. For each sample, productive Simpson clonality was calculated as the square root of Simpson's diversity index across productive rearrangements. Entries here come from immuneACCESS through TCRdb and include only in-frame sequences with V and J called. Some clones fail to appear in such tables; in the studies checked, an unresolved V gene covers under half of the shortfall, and the cause of the remainder is unknown. V and J calls and clone size are given by that table; D and trimming were obtained from the DNA. Within this sample are around 260,000 clones, with around nine tenths of them counted one time only. Of the sample, about 0.8% is held by the ten largest clones.

Collaborating institutions collected whole blood in K2EDTA tubes following their own protocols. Collaborator samples were shipped for TCRbeta analysis as frozen whole blood, isolated PBMCs, or DNA extracted from either sample type. About this clone itself: Its antigen is not yet known. The input lacks base qualities; no much larger clone sits a single base away.

Sequencing input: peripheral blood. The chain was built from TRBV7-3 and TRBJ2-3; a tentative D match to TRBD1 spans 5 bases. This TCR was recovered from a man aged 25-45 years with acute or convalescent COVID-19. The CDR3 loop reads CASSSTVTDTQYF. The DNA is as follows: TGTGCCAGCAGCTCGACAGTCACAGATACGCAGTATTTT. With all but the CDR3 taken from the reference TRBV7-3 and TRBJ2-3 genes, the full variable domain is: GAGVSQTPSNKVTEKGKYVELRCDPISGHTALYWYRQSLGQGPEFLIYFQGTGAADDSGLPNDRFFAVRPEGSVSTLKIQRTERGDSAVYLCASSSTVTDTQYFGPGTRLTVL.